This note documents a single TCR beta chain sequence. This specimen belongs to a study of blood T cell repertoires in COVID-19. What the recovered Cohort 3 donors had was two negative PCRs, clearance, or symptom resolution. Original analysis: Amplification with reference gene primers provided the estimates of nucleated cell counts. Measured with immunoSEQ multiplex PCR; TCRdb has only the in-frame clones, and not every one. V and J calls and clone size are copied from that table; D and trimming were computed from the DNA. The sample consists of a few hundred thousand clones, over 85% of them appearing once. CDR3 length: 15 amino acids. Trimming removed 2 bases at V and 5 bases at J, with 13 bases between. Germline assignment: CDR1 SGHTA and CDR2 FQGNSA.

The source is a woman in her 30s who had recovered from COVID-19. Sequencing was performed on PBMCs or T cells enriched from blood (not recorded which). This chain links TRBV7-2 with TRBJ1-5; possibly TRBD1 for D (5 bases). In DNA, the CDR3 is TGTGCCAGCAGCTTAATGGGGGGAGGGCATCAGCCCCAGCATTTT. It is translated as CASSLMGGGHQPQHF.